This TCR beta chain is from a study of monozygotic twins with inflammatory bowel disease. TCRdb reprocessed the 5' RACE reads and stores each CDR3 protein as one record, lacking DNA. In total, the table holds 300,000 to 350,000 distinct CDR3 sequences. Germline V gives CDR1 SGHRS, CDR2 YFSETQ. CDR3 length equals 12 residues. Sequencing input: blood. The receptor comes from a human donor with ulcerative colitis or Crohn's disease, or a healthy co-twin of an affected twin (not recorded which). J is TRBJ2-7 and V is TRBV5-1. CDR3 residues: CASSLSGNEQYF.